Listed below are T cell receptor beta chains from one sample, sequenced in a study of shared clonotypes between healthy human individuals. Libraries were prepared by immunoSEQ multiplex PCR; TCRdb keeps only in-frame clonotypes and omits some of them. The sample contains roughly 2 million clones, 95% of which appear only once. Sequences were obtained from naive CD4+ T cells sorted from blood. Source of these receptors: a man between 18 and 35 years old in good health. CDR3s include the opening cysteine and the closing phenylalanine or tryptophan. D genes are given only for firm matches. Not all rows give a size; the values are once, few, many and, for expanded clones, a class.

V gene	clone size	J gene	D gene	CDR3 protein	CDR3 DNA
TRBV21-1	-	TRBJ2-3	-	CASSKDYERCTDTQYF	TGTGCCAGCAGCAAAGATTATGAGCGGTGCACAGATACGCAGTATTTT
TRBV5-6	-	TRBJ1-5	TRBD1	CASSLSGQGNQPQHF	TGTGCCAGCAGCCTATCGGGACAGGGCAATCAGCCCCAGCATTTT
TRBV11-2	-	TRBJ1-1	-	CASSSVRGGSDTEAFF	TGTGCCAGCAGCTCCGTGAGGGGGGGTAGTGACACTGAAGCTTTCTTT
TRBV5-1	-	TRBJ1-1	-	CASSLGSSGVNTEAFF	TGCGCCAGCAGCTTGGGGTCATCAGGGGTGAACACTGAAGCTTTCTTT
TRBV20-1	-	TRBJ2-7	-	CSLNYEQYF	TGCAGTTTGAATTACGAGCAGTACTTC
TRBV18	-	TRBJ2-3	-	CASSPFDSSSTDTQYF	TGTGCCAGCTCACCCTTCGACTCCTCTAGCACAGATACGCAGTATTTT
TRBV19	-	TRBJ2-5	-	CASSPRDAETQYF	TGTGCCAGTAGTCCCCGGGACGCAGAGACCCAGTACTTC
TRBV30	-	TRBJ2-7	TRBD1	CAWSPFRDRVLKFSYEQYF	TGTGCCTGGAGTCCATTTCGGGACAGGGTGTTAAAATTTTCCTACGAGCAGTACTTC
TRBV18	-	TRBJ2-2	-	CASTVFVGGPNTGELFF	TGTGCCAGCACGGTCTTTGTAGGGGGACCGAACACCGGGGAGCTGTTTTTT
TRBV5-4	-	TRBJ2-7	TRBD1	CASRQGASYEQYF	TGTGCCAGCAGACAGGGGGCCTCCTACGAGCAGTACTTC
TRBV7-2	-	TRBJ2-6	-	CASSLAGNSGANVLTF	TGTGCCAGCAGCTTAGCTGGGAACTCTGGGGCCAACGTCCTGACTTTC
TRBV27	-	TRBJ2-7	TRBD1	CASSSLLTRDRSTEQYF	TGTGCCAGCAGTTCACTACTTACCCGGGACAGGTCCACCGAGCAGTACTTC
TRBV27	-	TRBJ1-1	-	CASSPSQGWVTEAFF	TGTGCCAGCAGTCCTAGCCAGGGCTGGGTCACTGAAGCTTTCTTT
TRBV6-5	-	TRBJ2-1	-	CASSLRQSSYNEQFF	TGTGCCAGCAGTCTTCGACAGAGCTCCTACAATGAGCAGTTCTTC
TRBV7-8	-	TRBJ1-2	-	CASSPQGMGGGYTF	TGTGCCAGCAGCCCACAGGGTATGGGAGGCGGCTACACCTTC
TRBV18	-	TRBJ1-3	-	CASSPSLSSVGNTIYF	TGTGCCAGCTCACCTTCACTTTCTTCGGTGGGAAACACCATATATTTT
TRBV29-1	-	TRBJ1-2	TRBD1	CSVEGGPGQASYGYTF	TGCAGCGTTGAAGGGGGTCCGGGACAGGCGAGCTATGGCTACACCTTC
TRBV7-8	-	TRBJ1-4	-	CASSLVSGSREKLFF	TGTGCCAGCAGCTTAGTATCAGGTTCTCGTGAAAAACTGTTTTTT
TRBV6-1	-	TRBJ1-2	-	CASRDTFGSYGYTF	TGTGCCAGCAGGGATACCTTCGGGTCGTATGGCTACACCTTC
TRBV7-9	-	TRBJ1-3	TRBD1	CASSSPGQGPLIGNTIYF	TGTGCCAGCAGCTCCCCGGGACAGGGACCTCTTATAGGAAACACCATATATTTT
TRBV5-4	-	TRBJ2-2	-	CASSFSLLTTGELFF	TGTGCCAGCAGCTTTAGTTTATTAACCACCGGGGAGCTGTTTTTT
TRBV7-2	-	TRBJ2-7	TRBD2	CASSRSGTSATYEQYF	TGTGCCAGCAGCCGGTCCGGGACTAGCGCAACCTACGAGCAGTACTTC
TRBV5-1	-	TRBJ2-5	TRBD1	CASSRTGTGETQYF	TGCGCCAGCAGCCGAACCGGGACAGGGGAGACCCAGTACTTC
TRBV19	-	TRBJ2-7	TRBD1	CASRKGTDSYEQYF	TGTGCCAGTAGAAAGGGGACAGACTCCTACGAGCAGTACTTC
TRBV19	-	TRBJ1-5	-	CASSGDRTGPGPQHF	TGTGCCAGTAGTGGAGACCGGACGGGTCCTGGGCCCCAGCATTTT
TRBV5-1	-	TRBJ2-1	TRBD1	CASSFGTGGSNEQFF	TGCGCCAGCAGCTTCGGGACAGGGGGAAGCAATGAGCAGTTCTTC
TRBV29-1	-	TRBJ1-4	-	CSVAPPGTNEKLFF	TGCAGCGTTGCCCCCCCTGGGACTAATGAAAAACTGTTTTTT
TRBV6-1	-	TRBJ2-1	-	CASTWGSYNEQFF	TGTGCCAGCACGTGGGGATCCTACAATGAGCAGTTCTTC
TRBV27	-	TRBJ2-3	-	CASSLGGPGADTQYF	TGTGCCAGCAGTTTAGGGGGCCCGGGGGCAGATACGCAGTATTTT
TRBV29-1	-	TRBJ2-7	TRBD1	CSVVDRVGGEQYF	TGCAGCGTAGTAGACAGGGTCGGTGGCGAGCAGTACTTC
TRBV5-1	-	TRBJ2-5	-	CASTGSQETQYF	TGCGCCAGCACCGGGAGCCAAGAGACCCAGTACTTC
TRBV4-1	-	TRBJ2-6	-	CASSRDKGGGANVLTF	TGCGCCAGCAGCCGGGATAAGGGGGGCGGGGCCAACGTCCTGACTTTC
TRBV2	few	TRBJ1-6	TRBD1	CATAGTAGGSPLHF	TGTGCCACCGCGGGGACAGCAGGTGGTTCACCCCTCCACTTT
TRBV7-2	-	TRBJ2-3	-	CASSFIDTDTQYF	TGTGCCAGCAGTTTTATAGACACAGATACGCAGTATTTT
TRBV7-6	-	TRBJ2-7	-	CASSLNRDYEQYF	TGTGCCAGCAGCTTAAACAGGGACTACGAGCAGTACTTC
TRBV18	-	TRBJ2-2	TRBD1	CASSPGQGATGELFF	TGTGCCAGCTCACCGGGACAGGGGGCCACCGGGGAGCTGTTTTTT
TRBV7-6	-	TRBJ2-1	TRBD2	CASSLDSGRSYNEQFF	TGTGCCAGCAGCTTAGATAGCGGGCGGTCGTACAATGAGCAGTTCTTC
TRBV7-3	-	TRBJ2-7	TRBD1	CASSVIGTGSNEQYF	TGTGCCAGCAGCGTAATCGGGACAGGGAGCAACGAGCAGTACTTC
TRBV28	-	TRBJ1-2	-	CASSSLGLSRGGYTF	TGTGCCAGCAGCTCCTTGGGACTCTCGAGGGGAGGCTACACCTTC
TRBV6-5	-	TRBJ1-6	-	CASSLGVRNSPLHF	TGTGCCAGCAGTTTAGGGGTTCGGAATTCACCCCTCCACTTT
TRBV4-3	-	TRBJ2-5	-	CASSQEWGPETQYF	TGCGCCAGCAGCCAAGAATGGGGGCCGGAGACCCAGTACTTC
TRBV6-6	-	TRBJ1-2	-	CASRLGAALNYGYTF	TGTGCCAGCAGACTAGGGGCAGCTCTAAACTATGGCTACACCTTC
TRBV5-6	once	TRBJ2-5	TRBD1	CASSVDRADPLYF	TGTGCCAGCAGCGTCGACAGGGCGGATCCACTGTACTTC
TRBV10-3	-	TRBJ2-5	-	CAISDWTEETQYF	TGTGCCATCAGTGACTGGACAGAAGAGACCCAGTACTTC
TRBV7-9	-	TRBJ2-7	TRBD1	CASSSTTSGTDFYEQYF	TGTGCCAGCAGCTCTACGACGTCCGGGACAGACTTTTACGAGCAGTACTTC
TRBV5-6	-	TRBJ1-6	-	CASSLVPGGNSPLHF	TGTGCCAGCAGCTTAGTCCCGGGCGGAAATTCACCCCTCCACTTT
TRBV6-5	-	TRBJ1-3	-	CASSYRSGNTIYF	TGTGCCAGCAGTTACCGCTCTGGAAACACCATATATTTT
TRBV10-2	-	TRBJ1-5	-	CASTRRGNQPQHF	TGCGCCAGCACCCGAAGGGGGAATCAGCCCCAGCATTTT